Presented here are 20 T cell receptor beta chains from one specimen sequenced in a study of blood T cell repertoires in COVID-19. TCRdb keeps only in-frame clones here, not all; method: immunoSEQ multiplex PCR. The repertoire includes roughly 430,000 clones, nearly 90% of them detected once, and about 2.1% sits in the top ten. What was sequenced was PBMCs or T cells enriched from blood (not recorded which). These receptors all stem from a woman between 35 and 50 years old with acute COVID-19.

This rearrangement joins TRBV3-1 (or the pseudogene TRBV3-2) to TRBJ1-1; D unclear. Germline V gene lookup returns CDR1 LGHDT and CDR2 YNNKEL (reference sequence). The CDR3 is 16 residues long. The ends were cut back, 0 bases at V and 1 base at J, with 12 bases in the middle. CDR3 coding DNA: TGTGCCAGCAGCCAAGAGATTCGGGTCGGGAACACTGAAGCTTTCTTT. Residues: CASSQEIRVGNTEAFF.

The chain has TRBV6-5 and TRBJ1-4, with D perhaps matching TRBD1 (5 bases). Germline V gives CDR1 MNHEY, CDR2 SVGAGI. The length of the CDR3 is 13 residues. Trimming pared 6 bases from V and 6 bases from J, leaving 11 bases between. The CDR3 loop reads CASSFDSHEKLFF. The CDR3 coding sequence is TGTGCCAGCAGCTTCGACAGTCATGAAAAACTGTTTTTT.

J is TRBJ2-7 and V is TRBV15; D perhaps matches TRBD1 (7 bases). The V gene's germline CDR1 is LNHNV and CDR2 YYDKDF (reference sequence). This CDR3 has 16 amino acids. Trimming removed 0 bases at V and 5 bases at J, with 17 bases between. The CDR3 sequence is CATSRDWRDRPDEQYF. The CDR3 DNA sequence: TGTGCCACCAGCAGAGATTGGAGGGACAGACCGGACGAGCAGTACTTC. The variable domain in full, with the rest retrieved from reference TRBV15 and TRBJ2-7, is DAMVIQNPRYQVTQFGKPVTLSCSQTLNHNVMYWYQQKSSQAPKLLFHYYDKDFNNEADTPDNFQSRRPNTSFCFLDIRSPGLGDTAMYLCATSRDWRDRPDEQYFGPGTRLTVT.

The chain links TRBV19 to TRBJ2-5, with 9 bases lining up with TRBD1. CDR1 is LNHDA, CDR2 SQIVND, per germline (reference sequence). This CDR3 has 14 residues. V dropped 4 bases and J dropped 5; count of bases not matched to a gene: 5. In DNA form, the CDR3 reads TGTGCCAGTAGTAGGGACAGGGCCCGGGAGACCCAGTACTTC. Translated: CASSRDRARETQYF.

The chain uses TRBV4-1 and TRBJ2-7; D gene ambiguous. Trimming cost V 8 bases and J 2 bases, with 7 bases left between them. Per the germline V gene, CDR1 is MGHRA and CDR2 is YSYEKL. This CDR3 spans 11 amino acids. This CDR3 is CASPLTYEQYF. For the CDR3, the DNA is TGCGCCAGCCCCCTTACCTACGAGCAGTACTTC.

The chain uses TRBV12-5 and TRBJ2-7, with D possibly TRBD1 on 5 matching bases. The V end lost 6 bases, the J end lost 1 base, and 13 bases lay between the germline ends. This CDR3 has 14 residues. Germline V gene sequence: CDR1 LGHNT, CDR2 FRNRAP. The CDR3 sequence is CASGTPDTSYEQYF. CDR3 nucleotide sequence: TGTGCTAGTGGCACTCCGGACACTTCCTACGAGCAGTACTTC.

The chain joins TRBV7-2 to TRBJ1-2; 10 nucleotides match TRBD1. With V trimmed by 1 base and J by 7 bases, 9 bases remained unmatched. Germline CDR1 SGHTA, CDR2 FQGNSA. The CDR3 runs to 16 residues. Here the CDR3 DNA reads TGTGCCAGCAGCTTAGGAGGGACAGGGGCGGTGGTTGGCTACACCTTC. This encodes CASSLGGTGAVVGYTF.

The chain uses TRBV5-1 and TRBJ1-2; 8 positions agree with TRBD1. Germline values: CDR1 SGHRS, CDR2 YFSETQ. The CDR3 is made up of 14 amino acids. The ends lost 3 bases at V and 4 bases at J; junction bases unmatched: 5. The CDR3 DNA is TGCGCCAGCAGCTCCGGACAGGGCTCCTATGGCTACACCTTC. Its protein product is CASSSGQGSYGYTF.

The V call is TRBV2, the J call TRBJ1-3; D remains ambiguous. The germline V and J ends were trimmed by 8 bases and 2 bases, with 7 bases remaining between them. CDR3 size: 12 residues. Germline values: CDR1 SNHLY, CDR2 FYNNEI. The chain's CDR3 is CASLFAGNTIYF. The CDR3 DNA is TGTGCCAGCCTTTTCGCTGGAAACACCATATATTTT.

The count of this clone is one. The chain joins TRBV5-4 to TRBJ1-3, with a tentative D call TRBD1 (5 bases). Trimming shortened V by 4 bases and J by 0 bases, and 11 bases separated the two germline ends. The V gene's germline CDR1 is SGHNT and CDR2 YYREEE (reference sequence). The CDR3 consists of 15 residues. Here the CDR3 reads CASSTGPSSGNTIYF. The CDR3 DNA reads TGTGCCAGCAGCACAGGTCCGAGCTCTGGAAACACCATATATTTT.

A note on this clone: The same CDR3 can be traced to other DNA sequences in this sample. This chain links TRBV19 with TRBJ1-2, with D maybe TRBD1 (6 bases). Germline V gene data show CDR1 as LNHDA and CDR2 as SQIVND (reference sequence). The V gene lost 3 bases and the J gene lost 0 bases, with 11 bases spanning the gap. The CDR3 runs 15 residues. CDR3 bases: TGTGCCAGTAGTATTGGGACACCCGCTAACTATGGCTACACCTTC. It yields the protein CASSIGTPANYGYTF.

This clone was seen a single time. The V and J genes are TRBV7-8 and TRBJ1-5, with D possibly matching TRBD1 (6 bases). Germline V gene lookup returns CDR1 SGHVS and CDR2 FQNEAQ. The CDR3 is 18 amino acids. Between the trimmed V and J ends, which lost 5 bases and 3 bases, there was a span of 23 bases. The CDR3, as DNA: TGTGCCAGCAGCCCCCGACCCCGCGGACAGCTCTCCAATCAGCCCCAGCATTTT. Translation gives CASSPRPRGQLSNQPQHF.

The genes are TRBV5-4 and TRBJ1-5, with no clear D. The germline V gene encodes CDR1 SGHNT and CDR2 YYREEE (reference sequence). The length of the CDR3 is 15 residues. With 0 bases removed from V and 7 bases from J, the gap between germline ends came to 14 bases. In DNA form, the CDR3 reads TGTGCCAGCAGCTTGGGTGTGGCCGAGGGACAGCCCCAGCATTTT. It codes for CASSLGVAEGQPQHF.

The gene calls are TRBV6-5 and TRBJ2-7; unclear D gene. Germline-derived CDR1 and CDR2 are MNHEY and SVGAGI. V gave up 7 bases and J gave up 0 bases, with 7 bases separating them. The CDR3 contains 12 residues. The CDR3, as DNA: TGTGCCAGCAAGTCCAGCTCCTACGAGCAGTACTTC. Translation: CASKSSSYEQYF.

This chain connects TRBV5-5 to TRBJ2-2; D gene unclear. The V gene's germline CDR1 is SGHKS and CDR2 YYEKEE (reference sequence). The CDR3 has 12 residues. V gave up 5 bases and J gave up 4 bases, with 6 bases separating them. The CDR3 spells CASSSVTGELFF. The CDR3 coding sequence is TGTGCCAGCAGTTCCGTCACCGGGGAGCTGTTTTTT.

This clone turned up a few times. This sequence joins TRBV19 and TRBJ1-4, with 9 nucleotides matching TRBD1. The V segment lost 6 bases and the J segment 8 bases; nucleotides outside the gene matches: 10. CDR3 length: 15 amino acids. Germline-derived CDR1 and CDR2 are LNHDA and SQIVND (reference sequence). CDR3 region: CASRQTGGPEEKLFF. The CDR3 DNA reads TGTGCCAGTAGACAAACAGGGGGCCCAGAAGAAAAACTGTTTTTT.

The chain combines TRBV19 with TRBJ2-7; D unresolved. The CDR3 extends over 13 amino acids. The V gene's germline CDR1 is LNHDA and CDR2 SQIVND (reference sequence). The V end was cut by 4 bases, the J end by 3 bases, with 10 bases between. The CDR3 region is CASSTGRFYEQYF. The DNA for the CDR3 is TGTGCCAGTAGTACTGGCAGGTTCTACGAGCAGTACTTC.

This chain connects TRBV6-5 to TRBJ1-1; maybe TRBD1 (6 bases). The germline V gene encodes CDR1 MNHEY and CDR2 SVGAGI. This CDR3 has 13 amino acids. V lost 6 bases and J 1 base, leaving 9 bases between the germline ends. The CDR3 spells CASRKGQNTEAFF. The CDR3 DNA is TGTGCCAGCAGAAAGGGACAGAACACTGAAGCTTTCTTT.

This rearrangement joins TRBV14 to TRBJ1-1; D is unclear. V was pared by 1 base and J by 5 bases, with 5 bases between. Germline CDR1 and CDR2: SGHDN and FVKESK. The CDR3 contains 12 residues. This CDR3 reads CASSQGRTEAFF. DNA of the CDR3: TGTGCCAGCAGCCAAGGTCGGACTGAAGCTTTCTTT.

The chain has TRBV12-3 or TRBV12-4 and TRBJ2-7, with D possibly being TRBD2 (7 bases). Trimming cost V 0 bases and J 7 bases, with 10 bases left between them. The CDR3 runs 13 residues. The CDR3 bases are TGTGCCAGCAGTTTAGCGGGGGGGCCTGAGCAGTACTTC. Amino acids: CASSLAGGPEQYF.